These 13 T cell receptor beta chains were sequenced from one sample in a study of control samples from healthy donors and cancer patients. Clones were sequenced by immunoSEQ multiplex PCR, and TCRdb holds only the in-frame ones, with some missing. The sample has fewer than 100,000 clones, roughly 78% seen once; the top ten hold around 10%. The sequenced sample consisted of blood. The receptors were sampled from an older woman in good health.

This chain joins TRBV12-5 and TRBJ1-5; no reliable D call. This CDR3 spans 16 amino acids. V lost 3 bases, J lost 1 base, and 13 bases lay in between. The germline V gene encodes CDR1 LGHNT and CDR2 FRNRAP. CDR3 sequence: CASGFTMANSNQPQHF. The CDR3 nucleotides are TGTGCTAGTGGTTTCACTATGGCTAACAGCAATCAGCCCCAGCATTTT.

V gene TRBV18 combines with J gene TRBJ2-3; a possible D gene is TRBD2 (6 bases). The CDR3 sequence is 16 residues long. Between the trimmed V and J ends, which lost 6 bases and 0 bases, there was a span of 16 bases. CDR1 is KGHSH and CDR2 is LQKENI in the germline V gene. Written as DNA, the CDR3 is TGTGCCAGCTCTCCGGCTGGTGGGACTAGCACAGATACGCAGTATTTT. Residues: CASSPAGGTSTDTQYF.

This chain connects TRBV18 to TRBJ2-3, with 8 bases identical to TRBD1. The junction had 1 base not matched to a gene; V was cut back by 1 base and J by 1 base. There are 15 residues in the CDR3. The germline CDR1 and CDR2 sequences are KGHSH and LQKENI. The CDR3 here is CASSPQQGGTDTQYF. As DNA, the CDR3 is TGTGCCAGCTCACCACAACAGGGGGGCACAGATACGCAGTATTTT.

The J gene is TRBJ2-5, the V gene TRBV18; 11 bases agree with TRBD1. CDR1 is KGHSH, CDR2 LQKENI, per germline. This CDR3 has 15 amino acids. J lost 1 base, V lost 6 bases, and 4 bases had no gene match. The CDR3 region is CASSRDRGTQETQYF. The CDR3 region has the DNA TGTGCCAGCTCGCGGGACAGGGGGACCCAAGAGACCCAGTACTTC.

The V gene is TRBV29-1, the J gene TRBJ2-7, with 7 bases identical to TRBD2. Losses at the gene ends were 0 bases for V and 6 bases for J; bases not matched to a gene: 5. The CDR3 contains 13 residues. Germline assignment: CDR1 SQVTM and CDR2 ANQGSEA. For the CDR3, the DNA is TGCAGCGTTGAAGATTGGGGACTACGCGAGCAGTACTTC. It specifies CSVEDWGLREQYF.

The CDR3 loop reads CASSYSQGGNIQYF. CDR3 nucleotide sequence: TGTGCCAGCAGTTACTCGCAGGGAGGGAACATTCAGTACTTC. This chain connects TRBV6-5 to TRBJ2-4; 7 nucleotides line up with TRBD2. Germline V gene sequence: CDR1 MNHEY, CDR2 SVGAGI. The junction had 3 bases not matched to a gene; V was cut back by 0 bases and J by 7 bases. The CDR3 sequence is 14 residues long.

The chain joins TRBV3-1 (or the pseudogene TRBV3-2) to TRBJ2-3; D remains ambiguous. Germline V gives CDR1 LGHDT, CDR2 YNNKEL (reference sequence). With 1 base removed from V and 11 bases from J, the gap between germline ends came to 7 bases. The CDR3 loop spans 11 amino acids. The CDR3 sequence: CASSQGFMQYF. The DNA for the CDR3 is TGTGCCAGCAGCCAAGGGTTCATGCAGTATTTT.

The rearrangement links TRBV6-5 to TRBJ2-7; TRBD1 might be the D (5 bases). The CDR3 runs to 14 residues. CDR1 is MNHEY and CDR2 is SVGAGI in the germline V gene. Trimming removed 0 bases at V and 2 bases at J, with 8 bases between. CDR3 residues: CASSYSDMAYEQYF. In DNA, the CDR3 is TGTGCCAGCAGTTACTCGGACATGGCCTACGAGCAGTACTTC.

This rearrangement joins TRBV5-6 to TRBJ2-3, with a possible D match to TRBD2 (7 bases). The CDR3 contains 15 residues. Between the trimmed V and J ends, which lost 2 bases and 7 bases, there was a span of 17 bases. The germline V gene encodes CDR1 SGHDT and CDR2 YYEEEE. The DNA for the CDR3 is TGTGCCAGCAGCTTCGCTGGCGGGGGCGCAAATACGCAGTATTTT. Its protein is CASSFAGGGANTQYF.

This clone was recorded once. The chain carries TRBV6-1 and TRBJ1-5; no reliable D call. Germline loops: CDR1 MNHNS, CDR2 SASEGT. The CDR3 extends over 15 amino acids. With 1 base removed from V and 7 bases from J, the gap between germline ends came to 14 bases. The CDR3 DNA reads TGTGCCAGCAGTGAAGGCCCCCCGGGGAGCCAGCCCCAGCATTTT. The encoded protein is CASSEGPPGSQPQHF.

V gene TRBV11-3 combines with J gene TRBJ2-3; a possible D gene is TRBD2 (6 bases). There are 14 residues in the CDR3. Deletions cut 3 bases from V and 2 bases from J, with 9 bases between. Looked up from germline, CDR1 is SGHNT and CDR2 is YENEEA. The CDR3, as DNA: TGTGCCAGCAGCTTTCGGGAGCCCACAGATACGCAGTATTTT. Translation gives CASSFREPTDTQYF.

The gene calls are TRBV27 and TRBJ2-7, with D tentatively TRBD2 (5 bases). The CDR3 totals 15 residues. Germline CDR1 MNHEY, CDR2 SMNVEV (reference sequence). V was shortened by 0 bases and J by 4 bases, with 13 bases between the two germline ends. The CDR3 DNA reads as TGTGCCAGCAGTTTATCGGCCGGGGTAGGGTACGAGCAGTACTTC. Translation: CASSLSAGVGYEQYF.

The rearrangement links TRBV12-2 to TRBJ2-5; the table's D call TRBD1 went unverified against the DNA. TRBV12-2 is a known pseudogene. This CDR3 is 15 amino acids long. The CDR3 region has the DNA TGTGCAAGTCGCTTGGATGACAGGGGGCTGGAGACCCAGTACTTC. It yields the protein CASRLDDRGLETQYF.